The 13 T cell receptor beta chains listed next were all sequenced from one sample in a study of CD8 T cells in ankylosing spondylitis. The antigens for these receptors are not known. Study-wide results and caveats: Apparently characteristic of ankylosing spondylitis blood was a TCR beta motif (eight highly homologous variants).

TCRdb independently ran MiXCR on the 5' RACE reads; one entry per CDR3 protein. The data hold fewer than 450,000 distinct CDR3 sequences, with over 15% observed a single time. Sequencing input: blood, either unsorted or a sorted T cell fraction (not recorded which). All receptors derive from a male donor with ankylosing spondylitis.

This chain uses TRBV28 with TRBJ1-5, with a tentative D call TRBD1 (6 bases). CDR1 is MDHEN, CDR2 SYDVKM, per germline. V lost 7 bases, J lost 6 bases, and 16 bases lay in between. This CDR3 is 14 amino acids long. The CDR3 loop is CASIQQGLGQPQHF. CDR3 coding DNA: TGTGCCAGCATCCAACAGGGTTTAGGTCAGCCCCAGCATTTT.

CDR3 nucleotide sequence: TGTGCCACCAGTAGCAGGGGTAATGAGCAGTTCTTC. Amino acids: CATSSRGNEQFF. V is TRBV24-1 and J is TRBJ2-1, with D possibly being TRBD1 (6 bases). Germline CDR1 is KGHDR and CDR2 is SFDVKD. Trimming took off 6 bases at V and 7 bases at J, with 9 bases between the two ends. The CDR3 contains 12 residues.

The genes are TRBV12-3 or TRBV12-4 and TRBJ2-5, with 7 bases matching TRBD2. The CDR3 extends over 14 amino acids. V lost 4 bases to trimming and J lost 5 bases; unmatched junction nucleotides: 7. CDR3 region: CASSWSSGLETQYF. The CDR3 DNA reads as TGTGCCAGCAGTTGGTCTAGCGGTTTGGAGACCCAGTACTTC.

This clonotype has a count of ten or more. The genes are TRBV12-3 or TRBV12-4 and TRBJ1-2; no clear D. There are 13 residues in the CDR3. The V end was cut by 5 bases, the J end by 1 base, with 8 bases between. Here the CDR3 reads CASSMFGNYGYTF. CDR3 nucleotide sequence: TGTGCCAGCAGTATGTTCGGTAACTATGGCTACACCTTC.

This clonotype was found many times. The chain is built from TRBV29-1 and TRBJ2-7; TRBD1 matches 9 bases. This CDR3 contains 15 residues. Per germline, CDR1 SQVTM and CDR2 ANQGSEA. The V gene end was trimmed by 6 bases and the J gene end by 3 bases; junction bases not matched to a gene: 12. The CDR3 sequence is CSVGTGTGRNYEQYF. The DNA of the CDR3 is TGCAGCGTCGGGACCGGGACAGGGAGAAACTACGAGCAGTACTTC.

This chain links TRBV6-5 with TRBJ1-2; 11 nucleotides match TRBD1. Trimming removed 3 bases from V and 6 bases from J; junction bases left unmatched: 12. CDR1 and CDR2 from the germline V gene are MNHEY and SVGAGI. This CDR3 spans 17 amino acids. The CDR3 is CASSYSGQGAPRHGYTF. CDR3 DNA: TGTGCCAGCAGTTATTCCGGACAGGGGGCGCCCCGGCATGGCTACACCTTC.

This chain uses TRBV29-1 with TRBJ2-1; 9 bases fit TRBD2. The CDR3 runs to 13 residues. The V segment lost 4 bases and the J segment 6 bases; nucleotides outside the gene matches: 4. CDR1 SQVTM and CDR2 ANQGSEA come from the germline V gene. The CDR3 DNA sequence: TGCAGCGTTGGGGCTAGCGGGGCCAATGAGCAGTTCTTC. This gives the protein CSVGASGANEQFF.

This clonotype was seen just once. The gene calls are TRBV6-2 or TRBV6-3 and TRBJ1-5, with a possible D match to TRBD1 (6 bases). With 2 bases removed from V and 0 bases from J, the gap between germline ends came to 11 bases. Germline CDR1 reads MNHEY; CDR2 reads SVGEGT. The length of the CDR3 is 16 residues. The CDR3 spells CASSYQGRGSNQPQHF. DNA of the CDR3: TGTGCCAGCAGTTACCAAGGCAGGGGTAGCAATCAGCCCCAGCATTTT.

This clonotype was seen a handful of times. The chain joins TRBV3-1 to TRBJ2-1; D is unresolved. The CDR3 has 13 amino acids. Germline V lookup: CDR1 LGHDT, CDR2 YNNKEL (reference sequence). Trimming pared 2 bases from V and 8 bases from J, leaving 10 bases between. CDR3 sequence: CASSQMGYDEQFF. The CDR3 DNA follows: TGTGCCAGCAGCCAAATGGGCTATGATGAGCAGTTCTTC.

This clonotype was seen a few times. V is TRBV10-2 and J is TRBJ2-3; 10 bases map to TRBD2. Germline V gene data show CDR1 as WSHSY and CDR2 as SAAADI. The CDR3 totals 16 residues. The V gene end was trimmed by 8 bases and the J gene end by 4 bases; junction bases not matched to a gene: 12. The CDR3 DNA is TGCGCCAGCTGGGGCAGGGCGGGACTAGCGTCAGATACGCAGTATTTT. Translated: CASWGRAGLASDTQYF.

This clonotype has ten or more counts. This chain connects TRBV5-1 to TRBJ1-1; 9 bases match TRBD1. The germline CDR1 and CDR2 sequences are SGHRS and YFSETQ. The CDR3 has 16 residues. Germline trimming cut 4 bases from V and 5 bases from J; bases unmatched to any gene: 12. In nucleotides, the CDR3 is TGCGCCAGCAGCCAGAAGGGGGGACAGGGTAGGACTGAAGCTTTCTTT. This gives the protein CASSQKGGQGRTEAFF.

This rearrangement joins TRBV20-1 to TRBJ2-1, with TRBD2 as a possible D gene (6 bases). The CDR3 is 15 residues long. Germline loops: CDR1 DFQATT, CDR2 SNEGSKA (reference sequence). V lost 1 base, J lost 3 bases, and 13 bases lay in between. DNA of the CDR3: TGCAGTGCTAGAGGACCCCCGACTAGCTACAATGAGCAGTTCTTC. Translated: CSARGPPTSYNEQFF.

There are a few counts of this clonotype. The V gene is TRBV27, the J gene TRBJ1-2; no reliable D call. CDR1 is MNHEY and CDR2 is SMNVEV in the germline V gene (reference sequence). The ends were cut back, 2 bases at V and 1 base at J, with 14 bases in the middle. This CDR3 has 16 residues. In DNA, the CDR3 is TGTGCCAGCAGTTTAAGGTTTGACCCCTATAACTATGGCTACACCTTC. It is translated as CASSLRFDPYNYGYTF.